The 5 T cell receptor beta chains below were found in one sample sequenced in a study of early T cells in non-severe SARS-CoV-2 infection. TCRdb re-derived calls from the 5' RACE reads in MiXCR, one entry per CDR3 protein. Here the sample spans around 70,000 distinct CDR3 sequences, approximately 9.1% being singletons. The sample comprised whole blood. These receptors were taken from an adult who was a healthcare worker with PCR-confirmed SARS-CoV-2 infection or an uninfected control (not recorded which).

Note on this clonotype: This may arise from a read error, as a much more abundant clone is one base away. This chain connects TRBV5-1 to TRBJ2-1; D call uncertain. The CDR3 is 14 amino acids. CDR1 is SGHRS and CDR2 is YFSETQ in the germline V gene. V was shortened by 1 base and J by 7 bases, with 12 bases between the two germline ends. CDR3 in DNA: TGCGCCAGCAGCTTGAGGGTGAGCGAGAATGAGCAGTTCTTC. Translating gives CASSLRVSENEQFF.

This clonotype came up many times. V gene TRBV6-2 or TRBV6-3 combines with J gene TRBJ2-2; a possible D gene is TRBD2 (7 bases). Trimming took 11 bases from V and 4 from J, leaving 20 bases between them. Germline loops: CDR1 MNHEY, CDR2 SVGEGT. This CDR3 comprises 15 residues. In nucleotides, the CDR3 is TGTGCCCCCATGGGGGGGGGCGTAGTCACCGGGGAGCTGTTTTTT. Its translation is CAPMGGGVVTGELFF.

V gene TRBV10-3 combines with J gene TRBJ2-3; 11 positions match TRBD2. Germline V gives CDR1 ENHRY, CDR2 SYGVKD. The length of the CDR3 is 15 residues. The V and J ends lost 5 bases and 1 base, in that order; junction bases with no gene match: 2. The CDR3 DNA reads TGTGCCATCAGTCTACTAGCGGGAGGCACAGATACGCAGTATTTT. This gives the protein CAISLLAGGTDTQYF.

The chain has TRBV20-1 and TRBJ1-2; maybe TRBD1 (5 bases). V lost 3 bases to trimming and J lost 2 bases, with 13 bases between them. The CDR3 consists of 14 residues. CDR1 DFQATT and CDR2 SNEGSKA come from the germline V gene (reference sequence). Here the CDR3 DNA reads TGCAGTGCTAGGGGGCCGAAGGGGAACTATGGCTACACCTTC. Translating gives CSARGPKGNYGYTF.

This clonotype was observed at least ten times. The chain carries TRBV6-1 and TRBJ1-5, with 8 nucleotides matching TRBD1. The CDR3 contains 14 residues. V was clipped by 5 bases and J by 5 bases; unmatched bases: 5. Per the germline V gene, CDR1 is MNHNS and CDR2 is SASEGT. The CDR3 bases are TGTGCCAGCAGTCCGGGACAGGCCTATCAGCCCCAGCATTTT. Amino acid sequence: CASSPGQAYQPQHF.